Listed below are T cell receptor beta chains from one sample, sequenced in a study of identical twins. TCRdb itself ran the 5' RACE reads through MiXCR, one entry per CDR3 protein. The sample contains 350,000 to 500,000 distinct CDR3 sequences, roughly 18% of which appear only once. The specimen was naive T cells sorted from blood. These receptors were obtained from a man aged 50 to 60 in good health. The CDR3 runs from the conserved cysteine through the conserved F or W. Each record gives: V gene, CDR3 protein.

v_call: TRBV5-4
cdr3_aa: CASSSAGGGSYGYTF

v_call: TRBV12-3/TRBV12-4
cdr3_aa: CASSTLAGGLAKNIQYF

v_call: TRBV12-3/TRBV12-4
cdr3_aa: CASSLAGSSTEQYF

v_call: TRBV12-3/TRBV12-4
cdr3_aa: CASSHTAYEQYF

v_call: TRBV5-5
cdr3_aa: CASNPSGVTDTQYF

v_call: TRBV5-1
cdr3_aa: CASSKERGQETQYF

v_call: TRBV7-2
cdr3_aa: CASSPQLLAGGTREQYF

v_call: TRBV20-1
cdr3_aa: CSAPTSGRSNEQFF

v_call: TRBV4-2
cdr3_aa: CASMELTSPTDTQYF

v_call: TRBV12-3/TRBV12-4
cdr3_aa: CASSFGGHATEAFF

v_call: TRBV6-5
cdr3_aa: CASSYSNTGVYEQYF

v_call: TRBV20-1
cdr3_aa: CSARDPAASSYEQYF

v_call: TRBV10-3
cdr3_aa: CATRSNEQFF

v_call: TRBV12-3/TRBV12-4
cdr3_aa: CASSGTSAGWETQYF

v_call: TRBV12-3/TRBV12-4
cdr3_aa: CASSLAGPTGPVGRDNEQFF

v_call: TRBV20-1
cdr3_aa: CSASQPAGGGEQYF

v_call: TRBV6-2/TRBV6-3
cdr3_aa: CASRPGQGAVGELFF

v_call: TRBV27
cdr3_aa: CASSHGVSSYNEQFF

v_call: TRBV5-1
cdr3_aa: CASSLASGPYEQYF

v_call: TRBV20-1
cdr3_aa: CSARGDRGYEQYF

v_call: TRBV7-9
cdr3_aa: CASSFKGAQYF

v_call: TRBV20-1
cdr3_aa: CSARERVGYSNQPQHF

v_call: TRBV12-3/TRBV12-4
cdr3_aa: CASSLGEPTPQHF

v_call: TRBV7-2
cdr3_aa: CASSLVANTQYF

v_call: TRBV27
cdr3_aa: CASRTYPGVSEQFF

v_call: TRBV10-3
cdr3_aa: CAISEAGGGETQYF

v_call: TRBV6-4
cdr3_aa: CASSDGGAGNEQFF